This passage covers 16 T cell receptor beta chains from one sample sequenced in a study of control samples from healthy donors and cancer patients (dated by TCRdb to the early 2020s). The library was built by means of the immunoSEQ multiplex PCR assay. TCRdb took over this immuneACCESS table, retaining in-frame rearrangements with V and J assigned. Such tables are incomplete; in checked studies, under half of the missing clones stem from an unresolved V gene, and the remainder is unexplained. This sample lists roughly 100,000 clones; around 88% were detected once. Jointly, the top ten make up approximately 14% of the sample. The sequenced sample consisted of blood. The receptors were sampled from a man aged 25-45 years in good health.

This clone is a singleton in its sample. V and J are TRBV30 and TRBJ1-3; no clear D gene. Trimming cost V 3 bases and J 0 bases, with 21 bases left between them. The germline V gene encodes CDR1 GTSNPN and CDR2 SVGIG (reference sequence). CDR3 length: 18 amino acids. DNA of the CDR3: TGTGCCTGGAGGCCGGGCCCCCGGAATCGAAGCTCTGGAAACACCATATATTTT. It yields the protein CAWRPGPRNRSSGNTIYF.

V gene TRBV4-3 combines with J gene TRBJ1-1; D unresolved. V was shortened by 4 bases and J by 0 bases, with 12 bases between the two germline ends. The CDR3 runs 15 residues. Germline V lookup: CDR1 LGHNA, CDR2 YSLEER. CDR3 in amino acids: CASSPRKRLNTEAFF. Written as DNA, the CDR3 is TGCGCCAGCAGCCCCCGAAAGCGCCTGAACACTGAAGCTTTCTTT.

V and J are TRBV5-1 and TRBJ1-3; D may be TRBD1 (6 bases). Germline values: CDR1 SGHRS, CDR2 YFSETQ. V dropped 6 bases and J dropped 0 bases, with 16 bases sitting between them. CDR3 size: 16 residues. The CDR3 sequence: CASTPGANISGNTIYF. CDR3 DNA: TGCGCCAGCACCCCGGGGGCAAACATCTCTGGAAACACCATATATTTT.

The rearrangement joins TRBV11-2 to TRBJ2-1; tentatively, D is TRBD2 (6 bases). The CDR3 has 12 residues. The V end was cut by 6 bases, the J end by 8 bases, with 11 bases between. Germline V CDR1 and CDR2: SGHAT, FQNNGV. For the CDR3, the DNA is TGTGCCAGCAGGGGGCGGGACCATGAGCAGTTCTTC. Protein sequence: CASRGRDHEQFF.

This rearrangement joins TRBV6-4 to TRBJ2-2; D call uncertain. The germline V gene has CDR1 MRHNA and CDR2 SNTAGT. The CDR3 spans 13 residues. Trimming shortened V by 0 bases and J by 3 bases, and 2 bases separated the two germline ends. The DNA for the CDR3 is TGTGCCAGCAGTGACTCGGACACCGGGGAGCTGTTTTTT. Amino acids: CASSDSDTGELFF.

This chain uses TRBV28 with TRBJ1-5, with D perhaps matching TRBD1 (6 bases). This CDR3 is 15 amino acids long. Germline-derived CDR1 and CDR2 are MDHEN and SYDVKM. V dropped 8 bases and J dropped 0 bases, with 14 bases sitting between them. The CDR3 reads CASGRTGLSNQPQHF. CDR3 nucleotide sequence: TGTGCCAGCGGAAGAACAGGGCTTAGCAATCAGCCCCAGCATTTT.

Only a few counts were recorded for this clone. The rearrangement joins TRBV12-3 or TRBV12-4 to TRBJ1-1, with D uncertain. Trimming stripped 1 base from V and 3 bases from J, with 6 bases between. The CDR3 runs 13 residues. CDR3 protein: CASSLGRHTEAFF. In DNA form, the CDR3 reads TGTGCCAGCAGTTTAGGCCGCCACACTGAAGCTTTCTTT.

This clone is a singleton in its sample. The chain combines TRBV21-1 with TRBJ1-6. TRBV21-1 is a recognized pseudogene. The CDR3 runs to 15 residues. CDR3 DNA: TGTGCCAGCAGCAAAGCGGGCAGGCAGAGGTCACCCCTCCACTTT. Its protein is CASSKAGRQRSPLHF.

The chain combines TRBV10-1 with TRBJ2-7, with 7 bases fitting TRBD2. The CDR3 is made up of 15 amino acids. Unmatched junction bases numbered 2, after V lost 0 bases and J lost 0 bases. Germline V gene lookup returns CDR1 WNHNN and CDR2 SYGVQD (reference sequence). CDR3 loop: CASSESVAGSYEQYF. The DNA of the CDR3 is TGCGCCAGCAGTGAGTCGGTAGCGGGCTCCTACGAGCAGTACTTC.

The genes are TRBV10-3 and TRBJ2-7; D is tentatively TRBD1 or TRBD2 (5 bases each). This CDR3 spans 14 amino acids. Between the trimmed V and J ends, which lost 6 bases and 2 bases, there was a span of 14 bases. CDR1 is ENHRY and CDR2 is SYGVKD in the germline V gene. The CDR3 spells CAIRGKGPAYEQYF. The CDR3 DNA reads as TGTGCCATCAGAGGAAAGGGACCGGCCTACGAGCAGTACTTC.

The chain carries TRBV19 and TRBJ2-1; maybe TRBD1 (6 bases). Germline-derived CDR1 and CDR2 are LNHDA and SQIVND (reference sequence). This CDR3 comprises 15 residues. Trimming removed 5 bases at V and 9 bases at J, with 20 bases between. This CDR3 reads CASSSQGTPVGEQFF. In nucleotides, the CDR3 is TGTGCCAGTAGTTCCCAGGGGACACCTGTGGGTGAGCAGTTCTTC.

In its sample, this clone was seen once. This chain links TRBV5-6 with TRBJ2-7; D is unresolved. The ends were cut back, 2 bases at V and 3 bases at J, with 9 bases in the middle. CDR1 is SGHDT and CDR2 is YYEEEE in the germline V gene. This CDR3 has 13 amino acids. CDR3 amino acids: CASSFRAHYEQYF. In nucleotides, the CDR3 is TGTGCCAGCAGCTTTAGGGCTCACTACGAGCAGTACTTC.

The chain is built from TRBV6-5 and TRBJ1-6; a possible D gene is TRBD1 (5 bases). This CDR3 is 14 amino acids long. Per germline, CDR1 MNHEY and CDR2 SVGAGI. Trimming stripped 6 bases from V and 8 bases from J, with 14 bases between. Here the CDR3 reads CASSRETEDSPLHF. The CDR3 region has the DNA TGTGCCAGCAGCCGAGAGACAGAAGATTCACCCCTCCACTTT.

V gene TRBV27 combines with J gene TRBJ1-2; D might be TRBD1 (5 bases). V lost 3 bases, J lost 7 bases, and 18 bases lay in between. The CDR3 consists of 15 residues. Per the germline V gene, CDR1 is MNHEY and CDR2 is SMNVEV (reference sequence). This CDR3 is CASSLMWGDERGYTF. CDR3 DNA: TGTGCCAGCAGTTTGATGTGGGGCGATGAACGTGGCTACACCTTC.

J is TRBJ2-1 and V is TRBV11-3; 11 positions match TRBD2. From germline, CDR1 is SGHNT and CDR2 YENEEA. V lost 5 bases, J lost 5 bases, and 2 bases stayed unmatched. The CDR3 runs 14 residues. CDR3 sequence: CASSGTSGDNEQFF. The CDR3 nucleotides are TGTGCCAGCAGCGGGACTAGCGGTGACAATGAGCAGTTCTTC. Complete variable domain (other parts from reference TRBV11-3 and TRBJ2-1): EAGVVQSPRYKIIEKKQPVAFWCNPISGHNTLYWYLQNLGQGPELLIRYENEEAVDDSQLPKDRFSAERLKGVDSTLKIQPAELGDSAVYLCASSGTSGDNEQFFGPGTRLTVL.

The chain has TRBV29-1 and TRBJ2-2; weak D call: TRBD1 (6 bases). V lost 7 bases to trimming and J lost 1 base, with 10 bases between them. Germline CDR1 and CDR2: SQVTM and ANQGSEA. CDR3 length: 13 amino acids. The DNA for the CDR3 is TGCAGCGCTACGACAGGGAACACCGGGGAGCTGTTTTTT. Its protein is CSATTGNTGELFF.